This is a list of T cell receptor beta chains from one sample in a study of post-analysis software for immune sequencing data. One entry per CDR3 protein, called by TCRdb with MiXCR from the PCR reads. The sample contains about 540,000 distinct CDR3 sequences, 34% of which appear only once. Source material: blood. These receptors were obtained from a girl aged 2 to 17 with multiple sclerosis. The CDR3 runs from the conserved cysteine through the conserved F or W. D genes are given only for firm matches. Size tells how often a clone was seen (once, few, many) or the class of an expanded clone, and some rows leave it out.

d_call | clone_size | j_call | v_call | cdr3_aa | cdr3_nt
TRBD1 | . | TRBJ1-2 | TRBV7-2 | CAGSTPGQIYVSYTF | TGTGCCGGCAGCACGCCGGGACAGATCTATGTCAGCTACACCTTC
. | . | TRBJ2-1 | TRBV20-1 | CSARDGRTQGRNEQFF | TGCAGTGCTAGAGATGGCCGGACCCAGGGAAGGAATGAGCAGTTCTTC
TRBD1 | . | TRBJ2-5 | TRBV7-8 | CASSRRVTGEETQYF | TGTGCCAGCAGCCGGAGGGTGACAGGGGAAGAGACCCAGTACTTC
. | . | TRBJ2-7 | TRBV5-1 | CASRLDRSLPYEQYF | TGCGCCAGCAGGCTTGACAGGTCCCTTCCCTACGAGCAGTACTTC
TRBD2 | . | TRBJ2-1 | TRBV10-3 | CATTLAGANNEQFF | TGTGCCACAACGCTAGCGGGGGCAAACAATGAGCAGTTCTTC
. | few | TRBJ2-2 | TRBV12-3/TRBV12-4 | CASRLTENTGELFF | TGTGCCAGCAGATTGACAGAGAACACCGGGGAGCTGTTTTTT
TRBD1 | few | TRBJ2-3 | TRBV7-9 | CASSSPGQGSADTQYF | TGTGCCAGCAGCTCCCCGGGACAGGGGTCGGCAGATACGCAGTATTTT
TRBD1 | . | TRBJ1-2 | TRBV5-1 | CASSLTGGPYGYTF | TGCGCCAGCAGCTTGACAGGGGGCCCTTATGGCTACACCTTC
TRBD1 | many | TRBJ2-7 | TRBV6-2/TRBV6-3 | CASRPGQGYFEQYF | TGTGCCAGCAGGCCGGGACAGGGGTATTTCGAGCAGTACTTC
. | . | TRBJ2-1 | TRBV12-3/TRBV12-4 | CASSWGGGSNEQFF | TGTGCCAGCAGTTGGGGAGGGGGTTCCAATGAGCAGTTCTTC
. | . | TRBJ2-5 | TRBV20-1 | CSARTDQETQYF | TGCAGTGCTAGGACAGACCAAGAGACCCAGTACTTC
TRBD1 | . | TRBJ1-2 | TRBV20-1 | CSAPTGGRVNYGYTF | TGCAGTGCGCCCACAGGGGGGAGGGTAAACTATGGCTACACCTTC
TRBD2 | . | TRBJ2-7 | TRBV9 | CASSRSGGTYEQYF | TGTGCCAGCAGCCGTAGCGGGGGAACCTACGAGCAGTACTTC
. | few | TRBJ1-5 | TRBV29-1 | CSVAGDNQPQHF | TGCAGCGTTGCCGGGGACAATCAGCCCCAGCATTTT
. | few | TRBJ2-1 | TRBV7-9 | CASSSLTGLYNEQFF | TGTGCCAGCAGCTCCCTGACAGGCCTCTACAATGAGCAGTTCTTC
. | many | TRBJ2-7 | TRBV29-1 | CSVEEVGKYEQYF | TGCAGCGTTGAAGAGGTGGGGAAGTACGAGCAGTACTTC
TRBD1 | . | TRBJ2-3 | TRBV6-5 | CASSYQGADTQYF | TGTGCCAGCAGTTACCAGGGGGCAGATACGCAGTATTTT
. | . | TRBJ1-1 | TRBV13 | CASSPPRGARDTEAFF | TGTGCCAGCAGCCCACCCCGGGGGGCTCGGGACACTGAAGCTTTCTTT
. | . | TRBJ1-1 | TRBV6-2/TRBV6-3 | CASSYRSGRGTDTEAFF | TGTGCCAGCAGTTACAGGTCGGGTCGGGGGACGGACACTGAAGCTTTCTTT
TRBD2 | . | TRBJ2-1 | TRBV9 | CASSVGASGGSSSEQFF | TGTGCCAGCAGCGTAGGAGCCAGCGGGGGGTCATCCAGTGAGCAGTTCTTC
. | . | TRBJ1-6 | TRBV27 | CASSPGVAWNSPLHF | TGTGCCAGCAGTCCAGGGGTCGCCTGGAATTCACCCCTCCACTTT
TRBD1 | . | TRBJ1-1 | TRBV19 | CASTLTGGWAEAFF | TGTGCCAGTACCCTTACAGGGGGCTGGGCTGAAGCTTTCTTT
. | once | TRBJ1-4 | TRBV18 | CASSLLDFGDRTRNEKLFF | TGTGCCAGCTCACTCCTCGACTTCGGGGACCGAACGAGAAATGAAAAACTGTTTTTT